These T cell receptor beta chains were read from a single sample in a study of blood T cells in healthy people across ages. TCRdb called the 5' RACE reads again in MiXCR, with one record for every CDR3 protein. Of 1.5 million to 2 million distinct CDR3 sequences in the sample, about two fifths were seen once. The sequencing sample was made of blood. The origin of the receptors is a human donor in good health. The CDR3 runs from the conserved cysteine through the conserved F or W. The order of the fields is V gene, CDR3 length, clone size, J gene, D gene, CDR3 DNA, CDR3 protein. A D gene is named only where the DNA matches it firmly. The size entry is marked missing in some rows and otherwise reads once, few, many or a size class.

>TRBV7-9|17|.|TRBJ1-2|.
TGTGCCAGCAGCCTAAGCCCTCCAGGGATGGGTCACTATGGCTACACCTTC
CASSLSPPGMGHYGYTF
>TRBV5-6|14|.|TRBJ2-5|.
TGTGCCAGCAGCTTGGCCAATCCCCAAGAGACCCAGTACTTC
CASSLANPQETQYF
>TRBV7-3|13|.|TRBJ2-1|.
TGTGCCAGCAGCCTTTTCTCGGAGGCTGAGCAGTTCTTC
CASSLFSEAEQFF
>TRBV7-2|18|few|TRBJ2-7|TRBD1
TGTGCCAGCAGCTTAGGTTGGGACAGGGGGCCAAGCTCCTACGAGCAGTACTTC
CASSLGWDRGPSSYEQYF
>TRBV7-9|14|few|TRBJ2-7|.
TGTGCCAGCAGCCCCACAAACTCACCCTACGAGCAGTACTTC
CASSPTNSPYEQYF
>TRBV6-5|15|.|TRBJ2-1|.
TGTGCCAGCAGGAGGGGGTCTACAAGGAACAATGAGCAGTTCTTC
CASRRGSTRNNEQFF
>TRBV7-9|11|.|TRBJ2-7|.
TGTGCCGGAGAAGGGGACTACGAGCAGTACTTC
CAGEGDYEQYF
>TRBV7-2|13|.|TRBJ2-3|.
TGTGCCAGCAGCCTACAAACCAGGGATACGCAGTATTTT
CASSLQTRDTQYF
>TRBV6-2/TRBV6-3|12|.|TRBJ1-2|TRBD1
TGTGCCAGCAATGACAGGGAGGATGGCTACACCTTC
CASNDREDGYTF
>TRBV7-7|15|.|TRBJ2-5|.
TGTGCCAGCAGCTTGGTTAGAGGGATAGGGGAGACCCAGTACTTC
CASSLVRGIGETQYF
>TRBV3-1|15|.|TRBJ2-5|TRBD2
TGTGCCAGCAGCCCTGAAGCGGGGGGCCAAGAGACCCAGTACTTC
CASSPEAGGQETQYF
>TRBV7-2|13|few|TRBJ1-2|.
TGTGCCAGCAGTAGCTTCTCCGCGGGGGGCTACACCTTC
CASSSFSAGGYTF
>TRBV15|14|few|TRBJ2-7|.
TGTGCCACCAGCAGAGGACAGGCTTACTACGAGCAGTACTTC
CATSRGQAYYEQYF
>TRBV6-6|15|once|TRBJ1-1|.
TGTGCCAGCACCCCCGCTGGGTTGATGGTCACTGAAGCTTTCTTT
CASTPAGLMVTEAFF
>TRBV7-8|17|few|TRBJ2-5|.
TGTGCCAGCAGCCCCGTCCGGACTACCAGGCGAATAGAGACCCAGTACTTC
CASSPVRTTRRIETQYF
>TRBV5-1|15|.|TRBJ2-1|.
TGCGCCAGCAGCTTGGTTCGGGGGGCGGACAATGAGCAGTTCTTC
CASSLVRGADNEQFF
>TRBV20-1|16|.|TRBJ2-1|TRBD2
TGCAGCGCTAGAGAGCTGGCTAGCGGAGTACAAAATGAGCAGTTCTTC
CSARELASGVQNEQFF